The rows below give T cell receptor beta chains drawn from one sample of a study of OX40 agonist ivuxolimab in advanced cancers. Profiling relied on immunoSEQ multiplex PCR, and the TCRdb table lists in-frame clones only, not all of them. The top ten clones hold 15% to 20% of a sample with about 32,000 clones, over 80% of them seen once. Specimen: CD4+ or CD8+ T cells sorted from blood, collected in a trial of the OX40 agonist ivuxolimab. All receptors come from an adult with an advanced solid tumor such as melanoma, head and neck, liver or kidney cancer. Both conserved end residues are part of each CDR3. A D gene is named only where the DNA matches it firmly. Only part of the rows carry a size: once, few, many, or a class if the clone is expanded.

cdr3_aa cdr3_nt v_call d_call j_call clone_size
CASSQEGQINEQFF TGTGCCAGCAGCCAAGAGGGACAGATCAATGAGCAGTTCTTC TRBV4-2 TRBD1 TRBJ2-1 .
CASSPGGAYEQYF TGTGCCAGCAGTCCGGGGGGCGCTTACGAGCAGTACTTC TRBV7-6 . TRBJ2-7 .
CASSSNREMDQETQYF TGCGCCAGCAGCTCAAACAGGGAAATGGACCAAGAGACCCAGTACTTC TRBV5-1 . TRBJ2-5 .
CASSLRAATTGELFF TGTGCCAGCAGCCTCCGGGCGGCGACCACCGGGGAGCTGTTTTTT TRBV7-9 . TRBJ2-2 .
CATSITGRSEQYF TGTGCCACCAGCATTACAGGGAGGAGCGAGCAGTACTTC TRBV15 . TRBJ2-7 .
CASSQGSETTDTQYF TGTGCCAGCAGTCAAGGGTCGGAAACAACAGATACGCAGTATTTT TRBV2 . TRBJ2-3 once
CSATGEVLTGELFF TGCAGCGCCACCGGGGAGGTCCTCACCGGGGAGCTGTTTTTT TRBV29-1 . TRBJ2-2 .
CATKLGPNTEAFF TGTGCCACGAAACTAGGACCGAACACTGAAGCTTTCTTT TRBV19 . TRBJ1-1 .
CASSPRLAGGIYNEQFF TGTGCCAGCAGCCCCCGACTAGCGGGGGGGATTTACAATGAGCAGTTCTTC TRBV9 TRBD2 TRBJ2-1 once
CASSLEVGVGSYEQYF TGTGCCAGCAGCTTGGAGGTAGGGGTAGGCTCCTACGAGCAGTACTTC TRBV5-4 . TRBJ2-7 .
CASSRQSNQPQHF TGTGCCAGCAGTAGACAATCCAATCAGCCCCAGCATTTT TRBV27 . TRBJ1-5 medium-sized
CASSYGGEQYF TGTGCCAGCAGTTATGGAGGGGAGCAGTACTTC TRBV6-1 . TRBJ2-7 .
CASSPGLAGIYEQYF TGTGCCAGCAGCCCCGGACTAGCGGGGATCTACGAGCAGTACTTC TRBV6-5 TRBD2 TRBJ2-7 .
CASSLGSSTEAFF TGTGCCAGCAGTTTAGGGTCAAGCACTGAAGCTTTCTTT TRBV27 . TRBJ1-1 .
CASSFDQPQHF TGTGCCAGCAGTTTTGATCAGCCCCAGCATTTT TRBV28 . TRBJ1-5 .
CASSFEATYEQYF TGTGCCAGCAGCTTTGAAGCAACCTACGAGCAGTACTTC TRBV5-6 . TRBJ2-7 .
CASSSEGPSTSGKYEQYF TGTGCCAGCAGTTCAGAAGGCCCCTCGACTAGCGGGAAGTACGAGCAGTACTTC TRBV2 TRBD2 TRBJ2-7 .
CASSRFSGAPSTDTQYF TGTGCCAGCAGCCGATTTTCAGGGGCCCCCAGCACAGATACGCAGTATTTT TRBV7-6 . TRBJ2-3 .
CASSYSKHGAYGYTF TGTGCCAGCAGTTACTCGAAGCATGGGGCCTATGGCTACACCTTC TRBV6-5 . TRBJ1-2 .
CSAGQTYEQYF TGCAGCGCGGGACAAACCTACGAGCAGTACTTC TRBV29-1 . TRBJ2-7 .
CASSQGRGQPQHF TGTGCCAGCAGCCAGGGTAGGGGTCAGCCCCAGCATTTT TRBV14 . TRBJ1-5 large
CAISDLAEKLFF TGTGCCATCAGTGACTTAGCAGAAAAACTGTTTTTT TRBV10-3 . TRBJ1-4 .